This T cell receptor beta chain was sequenced for a study of graft-versus-host responses after intestinal transplantation. Turning to the study itself: Isolated intestinal, liver-intestinal, or multivisceral transplants had been given to the recipients. The study gave all recipients anti-thymocyte globulin induction, then tacrolimus and steroids for two to three years. Study-level points and caveats: In patients with graft-donor T cell macrochimerism, allograft graft-versus-host to host-versus-graft clonal ratios were high. An association linked early post-transplant HvG declines with peak circulating GvH clone levels.

V gave up 1 base and J gave up 10 bases, with 16 bases separating them. The CDR3 consists of 14 residues. CDR1 is MGHRA, CDR2 YSYEKL, per germline. Assay: immunoSEQ multiplex PCR; the TCRdb copy retains only in-frame clones and omits some. Here the sample spans about 120,000 clones, approximately 95% being singletons. Details on this clone: What it recognizes is unknown.

The sequence came from a human donor who received an intestinal transplant. Sequenced here: unstimulated CD8+ T cells sorted from spleen or lymph node cells, sampled before intestinal transplant. The rearrangement joins TRBV4-1 to TRBJ1-1, with no clear D. CDR3 nucleotide sequence: TGCGCCAGCAGCCAAGGGCTAGGGAAGGCATCAGCTTTCTTT. This codes for CASSQGLGKASAFF.